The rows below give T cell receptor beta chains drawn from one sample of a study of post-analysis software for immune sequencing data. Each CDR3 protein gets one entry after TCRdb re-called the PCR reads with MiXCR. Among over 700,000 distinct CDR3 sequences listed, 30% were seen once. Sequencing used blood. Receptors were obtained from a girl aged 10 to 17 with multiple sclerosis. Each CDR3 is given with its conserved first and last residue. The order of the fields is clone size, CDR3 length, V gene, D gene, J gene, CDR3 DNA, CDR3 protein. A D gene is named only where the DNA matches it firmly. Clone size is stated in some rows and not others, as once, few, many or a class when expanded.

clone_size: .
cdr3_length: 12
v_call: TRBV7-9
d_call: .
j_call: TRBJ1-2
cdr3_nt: TGTGCCAGCAGCCCGGGGGCGCTTGGCTACACCTTC
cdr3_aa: CASSPGALGYTF

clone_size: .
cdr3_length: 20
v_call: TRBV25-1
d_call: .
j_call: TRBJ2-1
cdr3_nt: TGTGCCAGCAGCCCCCTATTGGGTGGTGTGGGATTTGGGTCCTACAATGAGCAGTTCTTC
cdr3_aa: CASSPLLGGVGFGSYNEQFF

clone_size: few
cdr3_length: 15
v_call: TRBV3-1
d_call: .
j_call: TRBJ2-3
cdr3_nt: TGTGCCAGCAGCCAAGAAGCGGCTAGCACAGATACGCAGTATTTT
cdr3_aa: CASSQEAASTDTQYF

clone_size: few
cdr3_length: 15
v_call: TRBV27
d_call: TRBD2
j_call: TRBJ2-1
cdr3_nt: TGTGCCAGCGGTCGGGGACTAGCTTTCTACAATGAGCAGTTCTTC
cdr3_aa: CASGRGLAFYNEQFF

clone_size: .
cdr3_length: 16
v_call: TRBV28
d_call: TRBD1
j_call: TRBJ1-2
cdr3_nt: TGTGCCAGCAGTTTAACTCAGGGGGGGGCTAACTATGGCTACACCTTC
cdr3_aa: CASSLTQGGANYGYTF

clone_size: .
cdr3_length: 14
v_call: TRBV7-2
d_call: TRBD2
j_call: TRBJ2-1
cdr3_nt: TGTGCCAGCAGCCCGGGGGGGACTTCAATGAAGCAGTTCTTC
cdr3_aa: CASSPGGTSMKQFF

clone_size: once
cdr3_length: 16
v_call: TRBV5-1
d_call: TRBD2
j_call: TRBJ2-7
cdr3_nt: TGCGCCAGCAGCGCGAACCTAGCGGGGGGGCTGGATGAGCAGTACTTC
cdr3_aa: CASSANLAGGLDEQYF

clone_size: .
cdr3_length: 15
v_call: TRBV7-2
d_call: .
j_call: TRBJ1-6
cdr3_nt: TGTGCCAGCAGCTTAGCTGGAGTGGGGAATTCACCCCTCCACTTT
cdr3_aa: CASSLAGVGNSPLHF

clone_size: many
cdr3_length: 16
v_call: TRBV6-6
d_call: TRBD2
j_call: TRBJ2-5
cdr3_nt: TGTGCCAGCAGTCTTGGACTAGCGGGGGACCAAGAGACCCAGTACTTC
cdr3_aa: CASSLGLAGDQETQYF

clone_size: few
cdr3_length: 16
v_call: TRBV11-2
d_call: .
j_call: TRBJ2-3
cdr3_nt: TGTGCCAGCAGCAGTTATCCGGCCGATCGCGGGGATACGCAGTATTTT
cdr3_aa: CASSSYPADRGDTQYF

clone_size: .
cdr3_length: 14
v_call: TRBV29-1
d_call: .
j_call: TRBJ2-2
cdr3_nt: TGCAGCGTTGCGGCAGGGGGGCAGGGCGGGGAGCTGTTTTTT
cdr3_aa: CSVAAGGQGGELFF

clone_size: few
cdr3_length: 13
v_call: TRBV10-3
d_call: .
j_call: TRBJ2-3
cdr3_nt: TGTGCCATCAGTGTCGTCTCGGCAGATACGCAGTATTTT
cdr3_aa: CAISVVSADTQYF

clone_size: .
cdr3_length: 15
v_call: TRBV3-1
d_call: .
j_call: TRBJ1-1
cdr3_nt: TGTGCCAGCAGCCAAGATCCCGGCAGGCGGGGGGGAGCTTTCTTT
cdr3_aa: CASSQDPGRRGGAFF

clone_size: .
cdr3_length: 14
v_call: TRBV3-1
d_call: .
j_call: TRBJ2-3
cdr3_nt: TGTGCCAGCAGCCAAGATACACGAGGGGATACGCAGTATTTT
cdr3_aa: CASSQDTRGDTQYF

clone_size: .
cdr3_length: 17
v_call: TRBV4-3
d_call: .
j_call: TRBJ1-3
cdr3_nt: TGCGCCAGCAGCCAAAGCCGGGCGGGGTTCTCTGGAAACACCATATATTTT
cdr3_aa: CASSQSRAGFSGNTIYF

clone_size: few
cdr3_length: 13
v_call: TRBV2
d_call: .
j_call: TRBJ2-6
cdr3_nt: TGTGCCAGCCTAAGGAGATGGGCCAACGTCCTGACTTTC
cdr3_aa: CASLRRWANVLTF

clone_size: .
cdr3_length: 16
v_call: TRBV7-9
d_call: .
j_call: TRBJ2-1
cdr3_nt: TGTGCCAGCAGCCCGCATGGCAGGGGTCGCGACAATGAGCAGTTCTTC
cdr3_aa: CASSPHGRGRDNEQFF

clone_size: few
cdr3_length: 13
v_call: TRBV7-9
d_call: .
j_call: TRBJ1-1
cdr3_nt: TGTGCCAGCAGCGGGACTCCTGACACTGAAGCTTTCTTT
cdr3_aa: CASSGTPDTEAFF

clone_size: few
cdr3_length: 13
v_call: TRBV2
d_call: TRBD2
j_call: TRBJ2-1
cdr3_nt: TGTGCCAGCAGTCTGACTAGCAGAAATGAGCAGTTCTTC
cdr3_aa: CASSLTSRNEQFF

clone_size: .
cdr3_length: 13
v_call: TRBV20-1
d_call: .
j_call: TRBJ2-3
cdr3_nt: TGCAGCGCCAGGACAATGGGCACAGATACGCAGTATTTT
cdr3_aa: CSARTMGTDTQYF

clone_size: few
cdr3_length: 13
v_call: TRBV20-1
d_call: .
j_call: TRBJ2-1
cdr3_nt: TGCAGTGCGTCGATACCGCCGCTAAATGAGCAGTTCTTC
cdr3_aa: CSASIPPLNEQFF

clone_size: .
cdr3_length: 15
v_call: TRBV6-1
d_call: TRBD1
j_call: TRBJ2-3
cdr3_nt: TGTGCCGGCAGTGACGGGACAGCGTACACAGATACGCAGTATTTT
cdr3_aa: CAGSDGTAYTDTQYF

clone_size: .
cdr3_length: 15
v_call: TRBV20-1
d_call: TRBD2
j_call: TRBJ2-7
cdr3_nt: TGCAGCGCTAGAGCCGACGGGGGGGAGGGCTACGAGCAGTACTTC
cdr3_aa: CSARADGGEGYEQYF

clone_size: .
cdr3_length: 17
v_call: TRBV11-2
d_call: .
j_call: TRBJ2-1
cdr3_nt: TGTGCCAGCAGCTTAGACCAGCGGAAAAACTCCTACAATGAGCAGTTCTTC
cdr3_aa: CASSLDQRKNSYNEQFF

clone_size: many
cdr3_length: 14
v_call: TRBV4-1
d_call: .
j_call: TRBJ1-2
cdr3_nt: TGCGCCAGCAGCCAAGCTGGAAGGAATCGAGGCTACACCTTC
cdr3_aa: CASSQAGRNRGYTF

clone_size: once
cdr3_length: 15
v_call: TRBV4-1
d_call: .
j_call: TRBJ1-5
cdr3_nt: TGCGCCAGCAGCCAGGTGCCGGGGGGCTATCAGCCCCAGCATTTT
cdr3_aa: CASSQVPGGYQPQHF

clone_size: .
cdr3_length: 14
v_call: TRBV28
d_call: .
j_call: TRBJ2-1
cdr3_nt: TGTGCCAGCCGGGGCGGGATATCCTACAATGAGCAGTTCTTC
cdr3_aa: CASRGGISYNEQFF

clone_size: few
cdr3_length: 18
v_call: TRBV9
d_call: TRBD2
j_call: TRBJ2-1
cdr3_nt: TGTGCCAGCAGCGTAGACCTTAGCGGGAGGGCCTCCTACAATGAGCAGTTCTTC
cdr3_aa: CASSVDLSGRASYNEQFF

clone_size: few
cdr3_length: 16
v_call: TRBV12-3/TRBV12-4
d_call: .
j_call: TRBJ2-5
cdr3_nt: TGTGCCAGCAGTCCAGCAATAGGCGGGTGGGGAGAGACCCAGTACTTC
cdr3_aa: CASSPAIGGWGETQYF

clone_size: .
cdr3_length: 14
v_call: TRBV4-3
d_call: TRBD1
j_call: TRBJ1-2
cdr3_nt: TGCGCCAGCAGCCAGATCCGGGACAGCTATTTCTACACCTTC
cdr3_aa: CASSQIRDSYFYTF

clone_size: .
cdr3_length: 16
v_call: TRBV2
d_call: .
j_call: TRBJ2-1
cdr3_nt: TGTGCCAGGGGCCTCCGTAAGGCCAGCTCCTACAATGAGCAGTTCTTC
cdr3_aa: CARGLRKASSYNEQFF

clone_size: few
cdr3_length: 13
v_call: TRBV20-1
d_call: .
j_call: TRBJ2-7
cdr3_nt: TGCAGTGCTAGAGATGGGGGGGCTTACGAGCAGTACTTC
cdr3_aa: CSARDGGAYEQYF

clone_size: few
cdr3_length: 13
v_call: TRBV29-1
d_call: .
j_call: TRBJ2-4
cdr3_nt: TGCAGCGTTGATGTGGGTTCTAAAAACATTCAGTACTTC
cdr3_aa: CSVDVGSKNIQYF

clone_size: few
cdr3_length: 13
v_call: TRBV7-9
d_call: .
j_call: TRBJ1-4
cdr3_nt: TGTGCCAGCAGCTTAGGAGGCGTGGAAAAACTGTTTTTT
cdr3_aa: CASSLGGVEKLFF

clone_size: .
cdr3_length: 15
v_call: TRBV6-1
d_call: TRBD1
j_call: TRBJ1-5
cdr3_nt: TGTGCCAGCAGTGAAGGACAGGGGGGCGGTCAGCCCCAGCATTTT
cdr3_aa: CASSEGQGGGQPQHF

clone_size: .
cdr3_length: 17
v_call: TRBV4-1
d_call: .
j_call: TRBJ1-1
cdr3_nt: TGCGCCAGCAGCTACCGGACCTCGGAGGGAATGAACACTGAAGCTTTCTTT
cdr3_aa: CASSYRTSEGMNTEAFF

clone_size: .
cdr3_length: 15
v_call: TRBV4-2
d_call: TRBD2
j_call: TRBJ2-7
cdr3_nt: TGTGCCAGCAGTCCTAGCGGGGCAAACTCCTACGAGCAGTACTTC
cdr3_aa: CASSPSGANSYEQYF

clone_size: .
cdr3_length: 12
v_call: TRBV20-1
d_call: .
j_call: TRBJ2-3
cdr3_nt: TGCAGTGCTGACCAAAGCGCAGATACGCAGTATTTT
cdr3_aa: CSADQSADTQYF

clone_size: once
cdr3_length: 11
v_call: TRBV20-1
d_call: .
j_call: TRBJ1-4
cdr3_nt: TGCAGTGCTTGGGAAGGTGAAAAACTGTTTTTT
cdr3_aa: CSAWEGEKLFF

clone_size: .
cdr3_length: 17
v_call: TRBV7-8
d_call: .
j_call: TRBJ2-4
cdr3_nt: TGTGCCAGCAGCTCTTGGGACTCTTACCTAGCCAAAAACATTCAGTACTTC
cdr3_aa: CASSSWDSYLAKNIQYF

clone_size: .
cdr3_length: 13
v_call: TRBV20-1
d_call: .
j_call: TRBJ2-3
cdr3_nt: TGCAGTGCTAGTAGAGAACAGGGAAATACGCAGTATTTT
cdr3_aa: CSASREQGNTQYF

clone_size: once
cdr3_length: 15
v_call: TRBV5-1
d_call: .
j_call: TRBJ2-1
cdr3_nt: TGCGCCAGCAGCTTGGTGGGACGAGAATACAATGAGCAGTTCTTC
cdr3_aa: CASSLVGREYNEQFF

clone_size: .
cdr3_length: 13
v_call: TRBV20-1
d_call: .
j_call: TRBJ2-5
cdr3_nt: TGCAGTGCTAGATTGGGGGGCCAAGAGACCCAGTACTTC
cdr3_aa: CSARLGGQETQYF

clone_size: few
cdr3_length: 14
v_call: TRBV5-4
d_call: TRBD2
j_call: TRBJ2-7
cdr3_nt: TGTGCCAGCAGGAAGACTAGCGGACCCTACGAGCAGTACTTC
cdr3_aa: CASRKTSGPYEQYF

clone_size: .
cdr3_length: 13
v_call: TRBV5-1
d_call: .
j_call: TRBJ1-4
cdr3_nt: TGCGCCAGCTCGGACAGCCCTAATGAAAAACTGTTTTTT
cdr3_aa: CASSDSPNEKLFF

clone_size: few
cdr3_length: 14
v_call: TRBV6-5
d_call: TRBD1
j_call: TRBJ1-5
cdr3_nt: TGTGCCAGCAGTTACGGGGCAGGGGGCCAGCCCCAGCATTTT
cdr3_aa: CASSYGAGGQPQHF

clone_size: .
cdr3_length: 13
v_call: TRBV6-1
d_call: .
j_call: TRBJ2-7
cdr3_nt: TGTGCCAGCAGTGAAGGTTCGTTCGGCGAGCAGTACTTC
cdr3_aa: CASSEGSFGEQYF

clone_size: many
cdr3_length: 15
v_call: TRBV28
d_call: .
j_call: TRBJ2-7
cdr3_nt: TGTGCCAGCAGTTTGTCCGGGACGCGTGCGTACGAGCAGTACTTC
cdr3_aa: CASSLSGTRAYEQYF

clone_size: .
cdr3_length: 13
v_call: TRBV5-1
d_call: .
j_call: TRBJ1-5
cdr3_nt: TGCGCCAGCAGCTTGGGCCCGGAGGAGCCCCAGCATTTT
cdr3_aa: CASSLGPEEPQHF

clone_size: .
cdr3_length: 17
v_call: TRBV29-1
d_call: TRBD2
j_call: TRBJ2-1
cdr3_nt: TGCAGCGTTGAAGATCTGGGCGGGAGGCTCTCCTACAATGAGCAGTTCTTC
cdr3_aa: CSVEDLGGRLSYNEQFF

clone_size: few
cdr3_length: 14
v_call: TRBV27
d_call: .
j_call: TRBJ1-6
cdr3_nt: TGTGCCAGGACTCGCGGGGAGGCAAATTCACCCCTCCACTTT
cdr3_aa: CARTRGEANSPLHF

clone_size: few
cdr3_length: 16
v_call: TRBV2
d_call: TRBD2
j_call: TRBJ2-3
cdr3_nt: TGTGCCAGCGGGGGGACTAGCGGGAGAAACACAGATACGCAGTATTTT
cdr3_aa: CASGGTSGRNTDTQYF

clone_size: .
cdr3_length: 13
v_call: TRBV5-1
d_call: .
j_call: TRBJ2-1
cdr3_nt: TGCGCCAGCAGCTTGGCAGACCGCAAGGAGCAGTTCTTC
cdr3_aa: CASSLADRKEQFF

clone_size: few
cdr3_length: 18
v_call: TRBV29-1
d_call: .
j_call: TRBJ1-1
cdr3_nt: TGCAGCGTTGATCCAGGGGTGCTTACTCGGCCGTTGGACACTGAAGCTTTCTTT
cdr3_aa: CSVDPGVLTRPLDTEAFF

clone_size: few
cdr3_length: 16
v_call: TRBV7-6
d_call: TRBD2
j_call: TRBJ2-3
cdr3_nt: TGTGCCAGCAGCATGAGACTAGCGGGGCTGTCAGATACGCAGTATTTT
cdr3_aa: CASSMRLAGLSDTQYF

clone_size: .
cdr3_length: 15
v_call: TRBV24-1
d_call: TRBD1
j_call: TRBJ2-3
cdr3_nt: TGTGCCACCAGTGATTTGACAGGGGGCCCAGATGCGCAGTATTTT
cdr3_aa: CATSDLTGGPDAQYF

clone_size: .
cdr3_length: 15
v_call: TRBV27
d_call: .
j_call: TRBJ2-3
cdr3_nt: TGTGCCAGCAGTCAAGGCGGCGGACCCACAGATACGCAGTATTTT
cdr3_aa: CASSQGGGPTDTQYF